The present TCR beta chain was sequenced within a study of control samples from healthy donors and cancer patients. In its sample, this clone was seen once. Per the germline V gene, CDR1 is SQVTM and CDR2 is ANQGSEA. Trimming stripped 4 bases from V and 4 bases from J, with 10 bases between. The CDR3 has 12 amino acids. Sequenced by immunoSEQ multiplex PCR; TCRdb stores in-frame clones only, minus some. The data show around 55,000 clones, 95% to 97% seen once. The material sequenced was blood. V usage is TRBV29-1 and J usage is TRBJ1-2, with no clear D. The TCR originated in a woman under 30 in good health. In DNA form, the CDR3 reads TGCAGCGTTGGGTCCGTCGCCTATGGCTACACCTTC. Its protein product is CSVGSVAYGYTF.